Below, 25 T cell receptor beta chains from the same sample are listed, as sequenced in a study of T-cell reconstitution after alpha-beta-depleted transplantation in children. Researchers prepared the TCRbeta library using unique molecular identifiers, the study reports. MiXCR, run by TCRdb on the PCR reads, gives a single entry per CDR3 protein. The profile shows 150,000 to 250,000 distinct CDR3 sequences, approximately 14% of them singletons. The sample in question was PBMCs from the stem cell graft donor, obtained from the stem cell graft. These receptors all stem from a human donor who donated a stem cell graft to a child with acute lymphoblastic leukemia.

This clonotype was counted only a few times. This chain joins TRBV7-9 and TRBJ1-1, with D hard to call. This CDR3 comprises 13 residues. Germline assignment: CDR1 SEHNR and CDR2 FQNEAQ (reference sequence). Trimming removed 5 bases from V and 11 bases from J, with 18 bases in between. CDR3 in amino acids: CASSLPVVGEAFF. The CDR3 DNA sequence: TGTGCCAGCAGCCTCCCCGTTGTAGGAGAGGCTTTCTTT.

This clonotype was observed at least ten times. The chain links TRBV5-1 to TRBJ2-1, with 7 bases aligning to TRBD2. The V gene's germline CDR1 is SGHRS and CDR2 YFSETQ. After removal of 4 bases from V and 1 base from J, the junction contained 2 bases not matched to a gene. The CDR3 has 14 residues. CDR3 in amino acids: CASSRTSSYNEQFF. CDR3 DNA: TGCGCCAGCAGCCGGACTAGTTCCTACAATGAGCAGTTCTTC.

This chain uses TRBV11-3 with TRBJ2-1; D remains unclear. Trimming removed 4 bases from V and 7 bases from J, with 14 bases in between. The germline V gene has CDR1 SGHNT and CDR2 YENEEA. The length of the CDR3 is 14 residues. CDR3 residues: CASSSPVVRNEQFF. CDR3 nucleotides: TGTGCCAGCAGCTCGCCCGTCGTTCGTAATGAGCAGTTCTTC.

In its sample, this clonotype was seen many times. The CDR3 protein is CASSLGQGGQETQYF. CDR3 in DNA: TGCGCCAGCAGCCTCGGACAGGGGGGACAAGAGACCCAGTACTTC. V and J are TRBV5-1 and TRBJ2-5, with 10 bases lining up with TRBD1. The length of the CDR3 is 15 residues. Germline values: CDR1 SGHRS, CDR2 YFSETQ. V was clipped by 4 bases and J by 2 bases; unmatched bases: 5.

The rearrangement joins TRBV25-1 to TRBJ2-2; D unresolved. The V end was cut by 1 base, the J end by 4 bases, with 4 bases between. The CDR3 length is 13 residues. CDR1 MGHDK and CDR2 SYGVNS come from the germline V gene. The CDR3 region is CASSEWSTGELFF. Written as DNA, the CDR3 is TGTGCCAGCAGTGAATGGAGCACCGGGGAGCTGTTTTTT.

This clonotype was picked up many times. This chain joins TRBV27 and TRBJ2-5, with 10 bases lining up with TRBD2. Germline V CDR1 and CDR2: MNHEY, SMNVEV (reference sequence). CDR3 length equals 14 residues. V lost 5 bases and J lost 4; bases outside the gene matches: 4. CDR3 bases: TGTGCCAGCAGTAAAGTAGCGGGAGGAGAGACCCAGTACTTC. Translation gives CASSKVAGGETQYF.

On this clonotype: The junction does not match germline at one end; this may be a read error. This sequence joins TRBV20-1 and TRBJ1-2; perhaps TRBD1 as D (5 bases). The CDR3 contains 15 residues. Germline loops: CDR1 DFQATT, CDR2 SNEGSKA (reference sequence). DNA for the CDR3: TGCAATGCTAGAGATACTCAGGGTGGTATACATGGCTACCCCTTC. Residues: CNARDTQGGIHGYPF.

Worth noting for this clonotype: One base away lies a much larger clone, so this may be a sequencing read error. The V gene is TRBV4-2, the J gene TRBJ2-3; D is uncertain. The CDR3 has 13 amino acids. CDR1 and CDR2 from the germline V gene are LGHNA and YNFKEQ. Here the CDR3 reads CASGQASTDTQYF. The CDR3 region has the DNA TGTGCCAGCGGCCAAGCTAGCACAGATACGCAGTATTTT.

This clonotype was seen at least ten times. This chain connects TRBV12-3 or TRBV12-4 to TRBJ2-1; D gene ambiguous. This CDR3 is built from 14 residues. V lost 5 bases, J lost 5 bases, and 13 bases lay in between. Here the CDR3 DNA reads TGTGCCAGCAGTATATGGACCAATAACAATGAGCAGTTCTTC. Translation: CASSIWTNNNEQFF.

This rearrangement joins TRBV7-6 to TRBJ1-5; 7 bases are shared with TRBD1. The CDR3 is 17 residues long. The V gene end was trimmed by 2 bases and the J gene end by 3 bases; junction bases not matched to a gene: 10. Germline V gives CDR1 SGHVS, CDR2 FNYEAQ. The CDR3 nucleotides read TGTGCCAGCAGCTTACTGGAAGGGGGCACGTCCAATCAGCCCCAGCATTTT. It specifies CASSLLEGGTSNQPQHF.

The V call is TRBV28, the J call TRBJ1-4, with D perhaps matching TRBD1 (5 bases). The V end was cut by 6 bases, the J end by 7 bases, with 9 bases between. The germline CDR1 and CDR2 sequences are MDHEN and SYDVKM. This CDR3 is 12 amino acids long. CDR3 in amino acids: CASRQGGEKLFF. CDR3 DNA sequence: TGTGCCAGCAGGCAGGGAGGTGAAAAACTGTTTTTT.

Details on this clonotype: One base away lies a much larger clone, so this may be a sequencing read error. This chain uses TRBV12-3 or TRBV12-4 with TRBJ2-1, with 9 bases aligning to TRBD2. The V and J ends lost 8 bases and 10 bases, in that order; junction bases with no gene match: 12. This CDR3 region has 14 residues. The CDR3 bases are TGTGCCAGCGGTCGTAGCGGGAGCCCCTTGGAGCAGTTCTTC. It encodes CASGRSGSPLEQFF.

V usage is TRBV3-1 and J usage is TRBJ2-7; TRBD2 matches 7 bases. The length of the CDR3 is 17 residues. Germline-derived CDR1 and CDR2 are LGHDT and YNNKEL (reference sequence). V lost 1 base and J lost 1; bases outside the gene matches: 10. The CDR3 spells CASSQAFTWTSSYEQYF. In DNA form, the CDR3 reads TGTGCCAGCAGCCAAGCATTTACCTGGACTAGTTCCTACGAGCAGTACTTC.

Ten or more counts support this clonotype. V usage is TRBV12-3 or TRBV12-4 and J usage is TRBJ2-2, with a tentative D call TRBD1 (5 bases). The CDR3 contains 13 residues. Trimming left V 9 bases short and J 6 bases short, with 14 bases between. The CDR3 DNA reads as TGTGCCAGTACAGGCCGGGTTTCCGGGGAGCTGTTTTTT. Its protein product is CASTGRVSGELFF.

The chain recombines TRBV7-8 with TRBJ2-3; D unclear. Trimming removed 1 base at V and 2 bases at J, with 10 bases between. The CDR3 is 15 residues long. From germline, CDR1 is SGHVS and CDR2 FQNEAQ. The chain's CDR3 is CASSLEGKTTDTQYF. Written as DNA, the CDR3 is TGTGCCAGCAGCTTAGAGGGAAAGACCACAGATACGCAGTATTTT. Combining the CDR3 with reference TRBV7-8 and TRBJ2-3 gives the whole variable domain GAGVSQSPRYKVAKRGQDVALRCDPISGHVSLFWYQQALGQGPEFLTYFQNEAQLDKSGLPSDRFFAERPEGSVSTLKIQRTQQEDSAVYLCASSLEGKTTDTQYFGPGTRLTVL.

This clonotype appeared many times. This chain links TRBV27 with TRBJ1-1; D gene uncertain. The CDR3 totals 13 residues. Germline V gene sequence: CDR1 MNHEY, CDR2 SMNVEV (reference sequence). V lost 8 bases, J lost 3 bases, and 13 bases lay in between. CDR3 coding DNA: TGTGCCAGCCGTCACCGGAAATACACTGAAGCTTTCTTT. This encodes CASRHRKYTEAFF.

V gene TRBV28 combines with J gene TRBJ2-3, with TRBD1 identical over 7 bases. This CDR3 comprises 13 residues. Germline values: CDR1 MDHEN, CDR2 SYDVKM. V lost 11 bases and J lost 2; bases outside the gene matches: 7. The CDR3: CAFWDRNTDTQYF. The CDR3 DNA is TGTGCCTTCTGGGACAGAAACACAGATACGCAGTATTTT.

This clonotype was seen ten or more times. V and J are TRBV5-5 and TRBJ2-7, with 8 bases that match TRBD1. Per germline, CDR1 SGHKS and CDR2 YYEKEE (reference sequence). The length of the CDR3 is 16 residues. Trimming cost V 3 bases and J 3 bases; bases outside gene matches: 11. The CDR3 here is CASSSLLTGASYEQYF. CDR3 coding DNA: TGTGCCAGCAGCTCCCTACTGACAGGGGCGAGCTACGAGCAGTACTTC. Supplemented by reference TRBV5-5 and TRBJ2-7, the full variable domain reads DAGVTQSPTHLIKTRGQQVTLRCSPISGHKSVSWYQQVLGQGPQFIFQYYEKEERGRGNFPDRFSARQFPNYSSELNVNALLLGDSALYLCASSSLLTGASYEQYFGPGTRLTVT.

This clonotype has at least ten counts. V is TRBV12-3 or TRBV12-4 and J is TRBJ1-1; TRBD1 matches at 7 bases. V lost 4 bases, J lost 11 bases, and 7 bases stayed unmatched. This CDR3 has 12 residues. The CDR3 loop reads CASSSQGLSAFF. CDR3 nucleotide sequence: TGTGCCAGCAGTTCACAGGGGCTTTCGGCTTTCTTT.

This clonotype was detected many times. The chain is built from TRBV7-9 and TRBJ2-7, with 8 bases matching TRBD2. This CDR3 contains 16 residues. V dropped 1 base and J dropped 0; count of bases not matched to a gene: 5. The V gene's germline CDR1 is SEHNR and CDR2 FQNEAQ (reference sequence). The CDR3 nucleotides are TGTGCCAGCAGCTTAGGAGGACTAGCTCCCTCCTACGAGCAGTACTTC. This encodes CASSLGGLAPSYEQYF.

The chain has TRBV18 and TRBJ1-5, with no clear D. Germline V gene lookup returns CDR1 KGHSH and CDR2 LQKENI. The V end was cut by 6 bases, the J end by 1 base, with 4 bases between. CDR3 length equals 12 residues. CDR3 loop: CASSDSNQPQHF. CDR3 nucleotides: TGTGCCAGCTCGGACAGCAATCAGCCCCAGCATTTT.

The rearrangement links TRBV19 to TRBJ2-5; TRBD2 agrees at 14 bases. CDR3 length equals 18 residues. Germline V gene lookup returns CDR1 LNHDA and CDR2 SQIVND (reference sequence). Unmatched junction bases numbered 10, after V lost 3 bases and J lost 4 bases. In DNA form, the CDR3 reads TGTGCCAGTAGTATTTCCCGACTAGCGGGAGGGCGAAGAGAGACCCAGTACTTC. Translating gives CASSISRLAGGRRETQYF.

The chain combines TRBV27 with TRBJ2-3; D could derive from TRBD1 or TRBD2 (7 bases each). Per the germline V gene, CDR1 is MNHEY and CDR2 is SMNVEV (reference sequence). V was clipped by 5 bases and J by 1 base, with 16 bases between them. CDR3 length: 16 amino acids. CDR3 in amino acids: CASSTLTGRGTDTQYF. The CDR3 DNA reads TGTGCCAGCAGTACCCTGACAGGGAGGGGCACAGATACGCAGTATTTT.

This clonotype was seen repeatedly, ten times or more. This chain links TRBV5-1 with TRBJ2-6; D may match TRBD1 or TRBD2 (5 bases each). V was trimmed by 0 bases and J by 0 bases, leaving 7 bases between them. Germline assignment: CDR1 SGHRS and CDR2 YFSETQ. The CDR3 runs 16 residues. For the CDR3, the DNA is TGCGCCAGCAGCTTGGCCGGGGCCTCTGGGGCCAACGTCCTGACTTTC. It encodes CASSLAGASGANVLTF.

The table lists this clonotype with many counts. This chain connects TRBV20-1 to TRBJ2-4, with 11 nucleotides matching TRBD2. The CDR3 is 18 amino acids. Germline lookup yields CDR1 DFQATT and CDR2 SNEGSKA (reference sequence). J was trimmed by 0 bases and V by 2 bases; bases with no gene match: 9. The CDR3 spells CSARSRRLAGLAKNIQYF. For the CDR3, the DNA is TGCAGTGCTAGATCGCGAAGACTAGCGGGGTTAGCCAAAAACATTCAGTACTTC.